This T cell receptor beta chain was documented in a study of shared clonotypes between healthy human individuals. Overall study context: Donor composition was a couple of women and a few men, aged 18 to 49. A donor's plate count was three for CD4 naive and three for CD4 memory; CD8 naive had two and CD8 memory one.

Remarks on this clone: What it recognizes is unknown.

Naive CD8 populations comprised CD45RO-negative cells positively selected for CCR7, excluding terminally differentiated effector memory CD45RA+ cells. Study-level results: Apart from blood, nothing was sampled; tissue repertoires likely differ.

Replicate PCRs from sorted subsets contained around 200 ng DNA, which is roughly 30,000 T cell genomes. Method: immunoSEQ multiplex PCR; TCRdb's copy keeps in-frame clones and lacks some. The sample contains over 2 million clones, about 95% of which appear only once. The TCR was taken from a young man in good health. Material for sequencing was naive CD8+ T cells sorted from blood.

The CDR3 loop is CSVDYGQGPYEQYF. The CDR3 DNA is TGCAGCGTTGACTACGGACAAGGCCCTTACGAGCAGTACTTC. The chain employs TRBV29-1 and TRBJ2-7; D is possibly TRBD1 (5 bases). With 3 bases removed from V and 4 bases from J, the gap between germline ends came to 16 bases. The CDR3 runs to 14 residues. Germline V CDR1 and CDR2: SQVTM, ANQGSEA.